This T cell receptor beta chain was documented in a study of cytomegalovirus exposure and HLA in healthy donors (dated by TCRdb to 2017 to 2019). With respect to the entire study: A later analysis indicated that the 90 to 150 validation repertoires were generated on the platform also employed for the approximately 700 repertoires of the first cohort. To predict cytomegalovirus infection status, the study brought together high-throughput TCR immunosequencing, statistical association of individual TCRs with disease status, and machine learning. The study aimed to test whether signatures of past pathogen exposure could be identified by cataloging public T cell receptors. Along with the roughly 670-subject first cohort, a separate validation cohort of 120 different subjects was used.

In regard to this clone: The target of this receptor is not known. No base qualities exist here, and no much larger clone lies one base off it.

Results the study describes overall, beyond this receptor: Of the cluster scores, approximately 95% were above 0 in a later analysis, which found that TCRs clustered in the first cohort also tended to co-occur in the approximately 120 validation repertoires. A later analysis had no HLA typing for the validation cohort, so co-occurrence there was scored across all 120 or so repertoires. The authors suggested that the approach could potentially be extended to other disease states and immunological phenotypes. In both the original and validation cohorts, the classifier was reported to diagnose cytomegalovirus status with high specificity and sensitivity. While some public TCRs were present in many individuals, most TCR sequences turned up only very rarely across donors. In vitro tests confirmed that a few of the cytomegalovirus-associated TCR beta chains recognize cytomegalovirus antigens. The study listed approximately 150 TCR beta chains as associated with cytomegalovirus.

Libraries came from the immunoSEQ multiplex PCR assay. In the paper's pipeline: A statistical classification framework was built to diagnose cytomegalovirus status from the catalog of TCR beta chain sequences. The table comes from immuneACCESS by way of TCRdb, which keeps in-frame sequences with V and J called. Part of the clones is missing from these tables; in studies checked, under half for an unresolved V gene and the rest for unknown reasons. V and J calls and clone size come straight from that table; D and trimming were deduced from the DNA. Present in this sample are roughly 120,000 clones, just under 90% of which were seen just once. The ten largest account for approximately 3.3% of the sample. CDR1 MGHRA and CDR2 YSYEKL were looked up in the germline V gene. The CDR3 starts with the cysteine, ends with the phenylalanine, and has 16 residues. This entry keeps only the CDR3 DNA: 48 bases, framed from base 1. V loses 4 bases at its end and J loses 4 bases; junction bases beyond the gene matches: 11.

The donors belonged to the validation cohort of approximately 130 subjects, which was separate from the approximately 610-subject first cohort. This TCR was recovered from a man aged 25-45 years in good health and CMV-seronegative. This chain is built from TRBV4-1 and TRBJ2-7, with 9 junctional bases fitting TRBD1. What was sequenced was PBMCs. The CDR3 protein: CASSPIEQGARYEQYF. The DNA reads as follows: TGCGCCAGCAGCCCGATCGAACAGGGGGCAAGGTACGAGCAGTACTTC.